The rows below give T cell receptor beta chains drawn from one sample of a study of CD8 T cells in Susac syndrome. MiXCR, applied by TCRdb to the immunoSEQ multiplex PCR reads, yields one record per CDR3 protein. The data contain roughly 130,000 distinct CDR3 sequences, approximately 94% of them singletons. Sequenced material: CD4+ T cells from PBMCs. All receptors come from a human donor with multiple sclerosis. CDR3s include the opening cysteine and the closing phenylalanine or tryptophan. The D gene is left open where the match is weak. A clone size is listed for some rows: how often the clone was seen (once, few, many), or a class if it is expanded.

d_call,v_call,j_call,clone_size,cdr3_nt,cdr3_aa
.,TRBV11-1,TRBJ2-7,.,TGTGCCAGCAGCCTTGGGGGGCCGGACTACGAGCAGTACTTC,CASSLGGPDYEQYF
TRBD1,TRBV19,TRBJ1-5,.,TGTGCCACCAGGACAGGAGACTTTAGCAATCAGCCCCAGCATTTT,CATRTGDFSNQPQHF
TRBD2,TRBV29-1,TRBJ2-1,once,TGCAGCGCGGGACTAGCGGGACCCTACAATGAGCAGTTCTTC,CSAGLAGPYNEQFF
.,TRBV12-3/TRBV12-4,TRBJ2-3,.,TGTGCCAGCAGTTTCGCCACAGATACGCAGTATTTT,CASSFATDTQYF
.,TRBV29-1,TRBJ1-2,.,TGCAGCGTGGGGGTTGACTATGGCTACACCTTC,CSVGVDYGYTF
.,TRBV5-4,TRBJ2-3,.,TGTGCCAGCAGCAAAGGGAACCCGGGGACCTCCGGGGATACGCAGTATTTT,CASSKGNPGTSGDTQYF
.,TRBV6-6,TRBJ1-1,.,TGTGCCAGCAGCTTACTCCCTGGTGCTGAAGCTTTCTTT,CASSLLPGAEAFF
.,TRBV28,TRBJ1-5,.,TGTGCCAGCAAGCGGGCAGGCAATCAGCCCCAGCATTTT,CASKRAGNQPQHF
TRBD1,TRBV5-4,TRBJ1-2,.,TGTGCCAGCAGCCAACAGGGGGCAGATGGCTACACCTTC,CASSQQGADGYTF
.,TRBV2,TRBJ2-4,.,TGTGCCAGCAGTGAACGGGATCGTCAGTACTTC,CASSERDRQYF
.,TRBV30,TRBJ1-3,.,TGTGCTTTCAATGAAATCTCTGGAAACACCATATATTTT,CAFNEISGNTIYF